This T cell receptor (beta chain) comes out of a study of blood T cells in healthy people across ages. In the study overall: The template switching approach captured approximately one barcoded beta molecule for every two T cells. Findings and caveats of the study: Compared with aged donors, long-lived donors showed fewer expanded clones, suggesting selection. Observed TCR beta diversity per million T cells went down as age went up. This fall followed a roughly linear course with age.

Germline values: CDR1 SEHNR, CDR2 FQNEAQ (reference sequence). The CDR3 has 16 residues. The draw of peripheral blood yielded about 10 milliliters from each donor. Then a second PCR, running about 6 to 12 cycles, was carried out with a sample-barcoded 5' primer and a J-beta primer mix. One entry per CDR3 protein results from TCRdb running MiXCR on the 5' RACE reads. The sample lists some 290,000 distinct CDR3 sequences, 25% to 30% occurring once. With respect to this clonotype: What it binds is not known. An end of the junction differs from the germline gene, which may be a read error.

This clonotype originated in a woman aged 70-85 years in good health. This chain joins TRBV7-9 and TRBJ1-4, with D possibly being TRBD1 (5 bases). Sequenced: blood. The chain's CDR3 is CASSPGDRTTNEKLSF. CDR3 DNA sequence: TGTGCCAGCAGCCCCGGGGATCGGACAACTAATGAAAAACTGTCTTTT.